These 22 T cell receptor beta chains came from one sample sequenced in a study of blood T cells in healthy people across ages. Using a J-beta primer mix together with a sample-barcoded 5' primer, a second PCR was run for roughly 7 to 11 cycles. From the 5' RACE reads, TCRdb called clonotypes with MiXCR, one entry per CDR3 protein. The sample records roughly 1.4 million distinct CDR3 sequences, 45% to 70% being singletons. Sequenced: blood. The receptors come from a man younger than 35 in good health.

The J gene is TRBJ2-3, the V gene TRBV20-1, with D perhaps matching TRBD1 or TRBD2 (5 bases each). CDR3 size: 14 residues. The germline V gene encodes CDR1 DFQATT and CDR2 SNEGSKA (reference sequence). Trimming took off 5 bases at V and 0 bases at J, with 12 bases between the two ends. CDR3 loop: CSAEGTGSTDTQYF. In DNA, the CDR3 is TGCAGTGCTGAAGGGACGGGCAGCACAGATACGCAGTATTTT.

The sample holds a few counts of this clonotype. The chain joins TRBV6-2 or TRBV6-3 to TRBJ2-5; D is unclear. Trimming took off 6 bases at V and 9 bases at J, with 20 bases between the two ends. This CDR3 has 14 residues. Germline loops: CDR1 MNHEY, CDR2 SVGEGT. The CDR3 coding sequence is TGTGCCAGCAGCTTATGGCGGCAGAATGATCCCCAGTACTTC. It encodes CASSLWRQNDPQYF.

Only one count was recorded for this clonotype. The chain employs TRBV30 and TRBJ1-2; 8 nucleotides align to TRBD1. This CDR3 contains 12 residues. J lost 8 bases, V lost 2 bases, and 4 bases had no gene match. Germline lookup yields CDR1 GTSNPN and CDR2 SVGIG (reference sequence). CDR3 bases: TGTGCCTGGAGTATAGCAGGGGGCGGCTACACCTTC. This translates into CAWSIAGGGYTF.

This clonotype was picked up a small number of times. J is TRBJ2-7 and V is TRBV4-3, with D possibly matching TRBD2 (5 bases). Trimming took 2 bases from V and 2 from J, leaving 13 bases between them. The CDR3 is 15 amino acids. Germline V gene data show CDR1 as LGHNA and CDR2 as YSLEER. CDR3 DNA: TGCGCCAGCAGCCAATTCCCGGGAAATACCTACGAGCAGTACTTC. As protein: CASSQFPGNTYEQYF.

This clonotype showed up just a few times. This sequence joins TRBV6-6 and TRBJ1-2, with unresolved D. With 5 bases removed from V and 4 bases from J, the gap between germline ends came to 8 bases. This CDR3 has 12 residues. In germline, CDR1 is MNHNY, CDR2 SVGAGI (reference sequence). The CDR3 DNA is TGTGCCAGCAGTCACCGCAGCTATGGCTACACCTTC. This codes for CASSHRSYGYTF.

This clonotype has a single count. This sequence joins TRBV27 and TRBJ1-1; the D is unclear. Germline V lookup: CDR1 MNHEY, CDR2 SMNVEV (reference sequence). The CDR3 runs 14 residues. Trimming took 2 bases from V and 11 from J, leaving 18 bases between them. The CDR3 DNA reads TGTGCCAGCAGTTTAAGGACCCAAGGAGGTGAGGCTTTCTTT. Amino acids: CASSLRTQGGEAFF.

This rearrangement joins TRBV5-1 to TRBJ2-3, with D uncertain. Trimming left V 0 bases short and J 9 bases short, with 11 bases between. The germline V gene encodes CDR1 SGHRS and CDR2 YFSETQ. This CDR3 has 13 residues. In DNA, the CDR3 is TGCGCCAGCAGCTTGGTGGGTCAGAACACGCAGTATTTT. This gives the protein CASSLVGQNTQYF.

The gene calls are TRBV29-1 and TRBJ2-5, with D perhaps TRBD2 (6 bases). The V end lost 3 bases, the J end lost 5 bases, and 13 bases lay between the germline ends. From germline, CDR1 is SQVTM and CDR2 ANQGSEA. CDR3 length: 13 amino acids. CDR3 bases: TGCAGCGTTGAGGAGGGCGGGCATGAGACCCAGTACTTC. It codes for CSVEEGGHETQYF.

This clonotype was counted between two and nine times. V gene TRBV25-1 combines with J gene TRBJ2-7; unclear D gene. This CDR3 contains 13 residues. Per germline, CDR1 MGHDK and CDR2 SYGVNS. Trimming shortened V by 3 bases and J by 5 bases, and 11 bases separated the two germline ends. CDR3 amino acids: CASSDGRGHEQYF. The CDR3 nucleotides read TGTGCCAGCAGTGACGGAAGAGGCCACGAGCAGTACTTC.

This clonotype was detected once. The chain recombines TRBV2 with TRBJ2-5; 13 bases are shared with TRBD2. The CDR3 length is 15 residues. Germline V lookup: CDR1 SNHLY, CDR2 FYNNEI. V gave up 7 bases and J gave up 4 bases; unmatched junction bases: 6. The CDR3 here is CASNGLAGARETQYF. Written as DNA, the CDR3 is TGTGCCAGCAATGGACTAGCGGGAGCGCGAGAGACCCAGTACTTC. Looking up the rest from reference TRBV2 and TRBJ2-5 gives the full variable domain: EPEVTQTPSHQVTQMGQEVILRCVPISNHLYFYWYRQILGQKVEFLVSFYNNEISEKSEIFDDQFSVERPDGSNFTLKIRSTKLEDSAMYFCASNGLAGARETQYFGPGTRLLVL.

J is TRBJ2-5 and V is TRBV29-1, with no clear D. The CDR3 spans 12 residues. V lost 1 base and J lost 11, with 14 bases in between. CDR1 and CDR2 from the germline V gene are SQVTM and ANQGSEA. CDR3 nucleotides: TGCAGCGTTGAAGGGTTTACTTTAGAGCAGTACTTC. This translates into CSVEGFTLEQYF.

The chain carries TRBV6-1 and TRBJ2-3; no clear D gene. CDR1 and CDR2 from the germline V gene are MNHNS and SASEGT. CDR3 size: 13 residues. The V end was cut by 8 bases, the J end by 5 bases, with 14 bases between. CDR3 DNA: TGTGCCAGCGGGGTAAATTGGGGAGATACGCAGTATTTT. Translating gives CASGVNWGDTQYF.

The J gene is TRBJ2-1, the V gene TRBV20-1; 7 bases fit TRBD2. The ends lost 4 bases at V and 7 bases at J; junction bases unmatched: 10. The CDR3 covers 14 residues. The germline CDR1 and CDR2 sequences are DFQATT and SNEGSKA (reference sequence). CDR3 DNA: TGCAGTGCTACGGAGGCGGGAGTAGATAATGAGCAGTTCTTC. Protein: CSATEAGVDNEQFF.

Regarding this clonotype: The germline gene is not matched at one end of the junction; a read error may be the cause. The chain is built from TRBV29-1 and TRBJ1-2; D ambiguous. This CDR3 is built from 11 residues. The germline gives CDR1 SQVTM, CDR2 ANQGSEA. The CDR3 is CSVEFGYGCTF. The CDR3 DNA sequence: TGCAGCGTTGAGTTTGGGTATGGCTGCACCTTC.

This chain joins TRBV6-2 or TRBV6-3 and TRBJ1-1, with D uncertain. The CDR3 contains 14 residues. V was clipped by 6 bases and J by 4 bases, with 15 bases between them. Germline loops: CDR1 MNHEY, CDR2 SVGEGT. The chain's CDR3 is CASRRNNTGTEAFF. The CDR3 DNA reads TGTGCCAGCAGACGCAACAATACGGGCACTGAAGCTTTCTTT.

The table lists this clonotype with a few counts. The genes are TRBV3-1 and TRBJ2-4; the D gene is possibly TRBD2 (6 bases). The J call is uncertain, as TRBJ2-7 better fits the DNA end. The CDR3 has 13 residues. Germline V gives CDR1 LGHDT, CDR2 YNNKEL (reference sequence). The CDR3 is CASSQYGSDEQYF. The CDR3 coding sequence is TGTGCCAGCAGCCAATACGGGAGCGACGAGCAGTACTTC.

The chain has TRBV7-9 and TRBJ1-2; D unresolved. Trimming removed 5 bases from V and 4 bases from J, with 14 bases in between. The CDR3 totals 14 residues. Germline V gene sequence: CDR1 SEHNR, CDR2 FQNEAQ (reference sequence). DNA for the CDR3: TGTGCCAGCAGCGACCCATCAAAGACCTATGGCTACACCTTC. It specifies CASSDPSKTYGYTF. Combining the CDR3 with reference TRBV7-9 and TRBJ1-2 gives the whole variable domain DTGVSQNPRHKITKRGQNVTFRCDPISEHNRLYWYRQTLGQGPEFLTYFQNEAQLEKSRLLSDRFSAERPKGSFSTLEIQRTEQGDSAMYLCASSDPSKTYGYTFGSGTRLTVV.

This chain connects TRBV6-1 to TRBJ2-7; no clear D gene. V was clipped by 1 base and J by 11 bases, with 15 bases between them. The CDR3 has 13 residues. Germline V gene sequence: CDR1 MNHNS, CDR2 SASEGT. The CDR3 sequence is CASSEEDGTREYF. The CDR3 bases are TGTGCCAGCAGTGAAGAGGACGGCACTCGAGAGTACTTC.

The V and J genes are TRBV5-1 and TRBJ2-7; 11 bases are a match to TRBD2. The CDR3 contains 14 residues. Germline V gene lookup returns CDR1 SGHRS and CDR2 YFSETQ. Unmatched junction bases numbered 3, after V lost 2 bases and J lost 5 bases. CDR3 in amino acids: CASSFPSGRNEQYF. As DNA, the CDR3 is TGCGCCAGCAGCTTCCCTAGCGGGAGGAACGAGCAGTACTTC.

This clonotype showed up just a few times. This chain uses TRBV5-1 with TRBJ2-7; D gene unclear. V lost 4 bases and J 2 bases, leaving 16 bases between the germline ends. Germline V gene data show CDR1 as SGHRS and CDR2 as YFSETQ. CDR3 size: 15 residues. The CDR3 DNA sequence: TGCGCCAGCAGCCTGACTTTTAAGAGCACCTACGAGCAGTACTTC. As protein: CASSLTFKSTYEQYF.

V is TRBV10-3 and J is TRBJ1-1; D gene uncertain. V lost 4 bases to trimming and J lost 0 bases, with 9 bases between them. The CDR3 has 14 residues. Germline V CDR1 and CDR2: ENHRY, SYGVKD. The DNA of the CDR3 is TGTGCCATCAGTGGGGTAGGAGTGAACACTGAAGCTTTCTTT. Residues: CAISGVGVNTEAFF.

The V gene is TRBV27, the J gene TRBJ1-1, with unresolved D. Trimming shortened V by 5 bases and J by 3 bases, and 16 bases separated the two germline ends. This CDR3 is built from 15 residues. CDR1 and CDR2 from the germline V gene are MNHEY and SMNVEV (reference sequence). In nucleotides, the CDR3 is TGTGCCAGCAGTGCCTCCCCCGGGGTGTACACTGAAGCTTTCTTT. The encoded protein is CASSASPGVYTEAFF.